Given below is one TCR beta chain in context. Its antigen is unidentified. Gene names are mouse gene names. The CDR3 end lies 4 residues beyond the end of the read and is filled in from the germline J gene. This record comes from a study of CD8+ T cells in alopecia areata. It was with CD4, CD8alpha, NKG2D, NKG2ACE and other markers that pooled cutaneous lymph node cells were sorted. It was cDNA, reverse transcribed from extracted RNA, that served as the sequencing template. Repertoires were generated with immunoSEQ multiplex PCR, while TCRdb's copy carries only in-frame clones and drops some. The specimen has about 270,000 clones, none found just once. CDR3 length equals 14 residues. V lost 4 bases to trimming and J lost 0 bases, with 9 bases between them. Germline V lookup: CDR1 NNHNN, CDR2 SYGAGS (reference sequence). Study results and caveats: Normal scalp had lower clonality than lesional scalp, with alopecia totalis/universalis lesions showing this most strongly.

This sequence originates from a C3H/HeJ mouse with alopecia areata. MHC haplotype: H2-k. Source material: CD4+ T cells sorted from a lymph node. The genes are TRBV13-2 and TRBJ2-3, with a weak D call TRBD1 (6 bases). CDR3 amino acids: CASGPGTSAETLYF. The sequenced CDR3 bases are TGTGCCAGCGGTCCCGGGACAAGTGCAGAA.